This TCR beta chain was identified during a study of vaccination effects on CD4 cells after COVID-19. The wider study: Participants completed two doses of the BNT162b2 or mRNA-1273 vaccine.

Profiling relied on immunoSEQ multiplex PCR, and the TCRdb table lists in-frame clones only, not all of them. The repertoire holds fewer than 30,000 clones, with about 81% as singletons. This CDR3 is 11 amino acids long. Germline lookup yields CDR1 MDHEN and CDR2 SYDVKM. Trimming removed 6 bases at V and 10 bases at J, with 13 bases between. Study-level results: Researchers reported few convalescent patients and no early post-infection timepoints in the study.

With respect to this clone: As yet, its antigen is unknown.

Sequencing in the ViraFEST assay came after antigen-specific CD4+ T cells had been expanded with viral peptide pools, which were used to stimulate PBMC. Isolation of CD4+ T cells took place after ten to eleven days of culture. Negative nucleocapsid antibody tests before and after vaccination confirmed no previous SARS-CoV-2 infection. Fewer than 2.5 million PBMC were seeded per well and grown in the presence of about 9.6 IU/ml IL-2 and around 11 ug/ml peptides. The sample consisted of CD4+ T cells from PBMCs cultured with SARS-CoV-2 spike peptides, taken before COVID-19 vaccination. This TCR was recovered from a human donor who received a COVID-19 vaccine. The chain carries TRBV28 and TRBJ2-7, with D tentatively TRBD1 (6 bases). CDR3 region: CASSNRVIQYF. CDR3 nucleotides: TGTGCCAGCAGCAACAGGGTAATACAGTACTTC.